The 6 T cell receptor beta chains below were found in one sample sequenced in a study of T cells in narcolepsy (dated by TCRdb to the late 2010s). The library relied on the immunoSEQ multiplex PCR assay. The clones in this table, taken by TCRdb from immuneACCESS, are in-frame only. Not every clone is retained; where verified, under half of the shortfall comes from an unresolved V gene, and the cause of the rest is unknown. The sample includes approximately 25,000 clones, with approximately 60% observed a single time. Of the sample, roughly 12% is held by the ten largest clones. Sequenced material: memory (CD45RA-) CD4+ T cells from blood. The meaning of the sample's cell subset or site label: memory T cells sorted ex vivo from peripheral blood. These receptors originate from a human donor in good health.

This chain uses TRBV5-1 with TRBJ2-7, with TRBD2 as a possible D gene (5 bases). The CDR3 has 13 amino acids. Germline V CDR1 and CDR2: SGHRS, YFSETQ. Trimming removed 0 bases at V and 4 bases at J, with 8 bases between. CDR3 in amino acids: CASSLAGSYEQYF. The DNA of the CDR3 is TGCGCCAGCAGCTTGGCGGGAAGTTACGAGCAGTACTTC.

The chain's CDR3 is CAWKTSGGNIQYF. The CDR3 DNA reads TGTGCCTGGAAAACTAGCGGGGGTAACATTCAGTACTTC. The chain links TRBV30 to TRBJ2-4; 11 positions agree with TRBD2. V shed 4 bases and J 7 bases; nucleotides not matched to a gene: 3. This CDR3 has 13 residues. Germline CDR1 GTSNPN, CDR2 SVGIG (reference sequence).

The chain uses TRBV12-5 and TRBJ2-3; D remains ambiguous. Germline lookup yields CDR1 LGHNT and CDR2 FRNRAP. The CDR3 sequence is 16 residues long. V lost 6 bases and J lost 4, with 20 bases in between. The CDR3 DNA is TGTGCTAGTGGATATGACCGAAATCATTCCCCAGATACGCAGTATTTT. It encodes CASGYDRNHSPDTQYF.

This CDR3 reads CASSRGGTQETQYF. CDR3 nucleotide sequence: TGCGCCAGCAGCCGAGGGGGGACCCAAGAGACCCAGTACTTC. The chain employs TRBV5-1 and TRBJ2-5; D may match TRBD1 or TRBD2 (6 bases each). Trimming left V 4 bases short and J 1 base short, with 11 bases between. Germline CDR1 SGHRS, CDR2 YFSETQ. This CDR3 region has 14 residues.

A note on this clone: The junction differs from germline at one of its ends, possibly a read error. V and J are TRBV11-2 and TRBJ1-2, with 9 bases lining up with TRBD1. The germline V gene has CDR1 SGHAT and CDR2 FQNNGV. This CDR3 spans 13 amino acids. For the CDR3, the DNA is TGTGCCAGCAGCATAGACAGGGGGAGAGGCTACACCTTC. Translating gives CASSIDRGRGYTF.

The V call is TRBV15, the J call TRBJ2-3; no reliable D call. The ends were cut back, 1 base at V and 2 bases at J, with 7 bases in the middle. The germline CDR1 and CDR2 sequences are LNHNV and YYDKDF (reference sequence). This CDR3 has 14 residues. Here the CDR3 reads CATSRGGTTDTQYF. Written as DNA, the CDR3 is TGTGCCACCAGCAGAGGAGGAACCACAGATACGCAGTATTTT.